The clone carrying this TCR beta chain was detected a few times. Its target is unknown. Of the isolated RNA, all was reverse transcribed, and so the sequenced material was expressed TCRB transcripts. Generated by immunoSEQ multiplex PCR, the TCRdb table keeps only in-frame clones and is missing some. This table holds a few hundred thousand clones, roughly 12% found once. These data originate in a study of beta chain features in type 1 diabetes. Background on the study: Similarity in age, gender and cell yields was seen between patients and healthy donors. Taken together, all samples contributed 107,917,701 examined sorted cells. General observations from the study: PCR might preferentially amplify shorter templates, equally in patients and controls. Type 1 diabetes patients had moderately but significantly shorter TCRB CDR3s in all four CD4+ subsets.

V was pared by 4 bases and J by 4 bases, with 5 bases between. The length of the CDR3 is 12 residues. The germline V gene encodes CDR1 SEHNR and CDR2 FQNEAQ (reference sequence). The sequence came from a woman aged 18-29 years with type 1 diabetes. V usage is TRBV7-9 and J usage is TRBJ1-5; no firm D call. Sequenced: naive CD4+ T cells from blood. The CDR3 DNA sequence: TGTGCCAGCAGCTGGCAAAATCAGCCCCAGCATTTT. Amino acids: CASSWQNQPQHF.